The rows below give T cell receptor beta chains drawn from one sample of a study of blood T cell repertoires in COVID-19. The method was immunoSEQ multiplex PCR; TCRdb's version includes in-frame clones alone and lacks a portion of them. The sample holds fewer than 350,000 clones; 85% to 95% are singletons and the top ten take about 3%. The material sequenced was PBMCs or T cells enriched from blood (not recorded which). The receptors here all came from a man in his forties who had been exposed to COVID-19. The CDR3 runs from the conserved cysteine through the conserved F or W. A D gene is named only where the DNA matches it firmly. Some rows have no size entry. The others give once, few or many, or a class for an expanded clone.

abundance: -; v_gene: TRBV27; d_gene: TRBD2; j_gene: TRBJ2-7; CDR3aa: CASSLFAGGGDEQYF; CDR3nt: TGTGCCAGCAGTTTATTTGCGGGAGGCGGGGACGAGCAGTACTTC
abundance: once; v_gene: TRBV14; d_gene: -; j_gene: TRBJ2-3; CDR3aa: CASSQAPGVDTQYF; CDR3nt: TGTGCCAGCAGCCAAGCACCGGGAGTGGATACGCAGTATTTT
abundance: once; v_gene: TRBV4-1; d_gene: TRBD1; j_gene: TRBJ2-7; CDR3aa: CASSQGWTGGHEQYF; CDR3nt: TGCGCCAGCAGCCAGGGGTGGACAGGGGGCCACGAGCAGTACTTC
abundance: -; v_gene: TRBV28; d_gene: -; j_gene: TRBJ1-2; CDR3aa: CASSPTGSGYTF; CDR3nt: TGTGCCAGCAGCCCAACCGGGTCTGGCTACACCTTC
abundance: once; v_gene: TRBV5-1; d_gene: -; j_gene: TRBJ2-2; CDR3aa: CASSLAHGGYYTNTGELFF; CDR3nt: TGCGCCAGCAGCTTGGCCCATGGGGGCTATTATACGAACACCGGGGAGCTGTTTTTT
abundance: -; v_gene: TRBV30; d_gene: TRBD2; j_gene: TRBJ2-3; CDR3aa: CAWSRGLAGGPDTQYF; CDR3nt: TGTGCCTGGAGCCGGGGACTAGCGGGAGGTCCAGATACGCAGTATTTT
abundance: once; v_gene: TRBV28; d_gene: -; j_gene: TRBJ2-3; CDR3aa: CASSLFTRFSTDTQYF; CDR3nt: TGTGCCAGCAGTTTATTTACTAGATTTAGCACAGATACGCAGTATTTT
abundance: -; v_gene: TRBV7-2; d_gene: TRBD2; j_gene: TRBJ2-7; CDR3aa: CASSLGLAGVGNEQYF; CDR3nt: TGTGCCAGCAGCTTAGGCCTAGCGGGAGTAGGCAACGAGCAGTACTTC
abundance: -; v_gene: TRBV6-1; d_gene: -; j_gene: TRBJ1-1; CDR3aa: CASSDGAGPGTEAFF; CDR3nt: TGTGCCAGCAGTGATGGGGCAGGGCCGGGCACTGAAGCTTTCTTT
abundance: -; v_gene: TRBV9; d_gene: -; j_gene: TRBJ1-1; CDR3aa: CASSVGQVNTEAFF; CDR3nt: TGTGCCAGCAGCGTAGGGCAGGTGAACACTGAAGCTTTCTTT
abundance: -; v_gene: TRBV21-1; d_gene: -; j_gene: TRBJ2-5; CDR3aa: CASSKGDSGITQETQYF; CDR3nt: TGTGCCAGCAGCAAAGGGGATAGCGGAATTACACAAGAGACCCAGTACTTC
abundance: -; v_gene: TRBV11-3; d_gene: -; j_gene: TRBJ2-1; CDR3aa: CASSLIYEQFF; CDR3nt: TGTGCCAGCAGCCTAATCTATGAGCAGTTCTTC
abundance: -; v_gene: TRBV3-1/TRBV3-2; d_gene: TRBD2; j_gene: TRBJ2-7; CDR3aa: CASSQVSGSSYEQYF; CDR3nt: TGTGCCAGCAGCCAAGTCAGCGGGAGCTCCTACGAGCAGTACTTC
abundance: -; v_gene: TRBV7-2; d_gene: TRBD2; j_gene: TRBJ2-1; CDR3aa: CASSLGGGLNNEQFF; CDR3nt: TGTGCCAGCAGCTTAGGGGGAGGGCTCAACAATGAGCAGTTCTTC
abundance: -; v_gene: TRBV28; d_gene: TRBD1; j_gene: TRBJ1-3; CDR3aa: CASIPGTGGGNTIYF; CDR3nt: TGTGCCAGCATCCCAGGGACAGGGGGGGGAAACACCATATATTTT
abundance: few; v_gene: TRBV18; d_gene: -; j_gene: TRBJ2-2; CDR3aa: CASSRGAPGTGELFF; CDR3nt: TGTGCCAGCTCACGCGGGGCCCCTGGCACCGGGGAGCTGTTTTTT
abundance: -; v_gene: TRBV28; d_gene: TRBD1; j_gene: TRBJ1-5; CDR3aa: CASSLFRFGDRGSYSNQPQHF; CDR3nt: TGTGCCAGCAGTTTGTTCAGGTTCGGGGACAGGGGATCCTATAGCAATCAGCCCCAGCATTTT
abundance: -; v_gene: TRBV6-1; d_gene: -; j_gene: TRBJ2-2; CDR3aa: CASSEVAGELFF; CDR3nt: TGTGCCAGCAGTGAAGTCGCCGGGGAGCTGTTTTTT
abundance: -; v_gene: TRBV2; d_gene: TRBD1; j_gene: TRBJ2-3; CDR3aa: CASRTSRTGRTDTQYF; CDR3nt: TGTGCCAGCAGGACGTCGAGGACAGGGCGCACAGATACGCAGTATTTT
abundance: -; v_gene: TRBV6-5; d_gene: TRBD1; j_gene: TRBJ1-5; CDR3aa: CASMTGQYNQPQHF; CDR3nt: TGTGCCAGCATGACGGGACAGTACAATCAGCCCCAGCATTTT
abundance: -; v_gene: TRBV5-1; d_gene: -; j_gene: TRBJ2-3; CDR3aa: CASSSRTSTDTQYF; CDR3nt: TGCGCCAGCAGCTCCCGGACAAGCACAGATACGCAGTATTTT
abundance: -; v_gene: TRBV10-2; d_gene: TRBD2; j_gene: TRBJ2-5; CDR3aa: CASREGLAGGGTQYF; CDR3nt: TGCGCCAGCAGAGAGGGACTAGCGGGAGGGGGGACCCAGTACTTC
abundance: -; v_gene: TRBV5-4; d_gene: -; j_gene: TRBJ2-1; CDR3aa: CASSFRADSYNEQFF; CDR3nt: TGTGCCAGCAGCTTCCGAGCGGACTCCTACAATGAGCAGTTCTTC
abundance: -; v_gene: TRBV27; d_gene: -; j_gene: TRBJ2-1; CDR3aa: CASSKTAAANEQFF; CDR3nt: TGTGCCAGCAGCAAAACGGCGGCGGCGAATGAGCAGTTCTTC
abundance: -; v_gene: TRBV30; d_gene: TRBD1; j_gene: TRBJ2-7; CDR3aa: CAWSVPGQGYEQYF; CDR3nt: TGTGCCTGGAGTGTACCCGGACAGGGCTACGAGCAGTACTTC
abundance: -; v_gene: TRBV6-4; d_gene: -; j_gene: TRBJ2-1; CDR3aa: CASSDLARSSYNEQFF; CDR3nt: TGTGCCAGCAGTGACCTAGCACGAAGCTCCTACAATGAGCAGTTCTTC
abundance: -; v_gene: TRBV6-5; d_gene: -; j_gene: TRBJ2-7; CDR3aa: CASSYSRGRASYEQYF; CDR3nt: TGTGCCAGCAGTTACTCGAGAGGCAGGGCATCCTACGAGCAGTACTTC
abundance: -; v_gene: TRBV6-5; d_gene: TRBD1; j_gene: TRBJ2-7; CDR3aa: CASKGDRVSYEQYF; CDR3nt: TGTGCCAGCAAAGGGGACAGGGTTAGCTACGAGCAGTACTTC
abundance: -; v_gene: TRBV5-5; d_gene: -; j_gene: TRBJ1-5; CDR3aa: CASSPTAGGHQPQHF; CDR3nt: TGTGCCAGCAGCCCCACCGCCGGGGGGCATCAGCCCCAGCATTTT
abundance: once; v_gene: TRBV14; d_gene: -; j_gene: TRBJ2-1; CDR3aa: CASSPSTGHGWHEQFF; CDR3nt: TGTGCCAGCAGCCCCTCGACAGGTCACGGGTGGCATGAGCAGTTCTTC
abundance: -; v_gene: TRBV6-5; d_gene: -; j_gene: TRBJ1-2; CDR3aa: CASRPDRSNGYTF; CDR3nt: TGTGCCAGCAGACCAGACAGAAGCAATGGCTACACCTTC
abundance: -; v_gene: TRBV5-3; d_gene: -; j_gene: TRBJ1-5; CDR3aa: CARSSPRNQPQHF; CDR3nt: TGTGCCAGAAGCTCCCCCCGGAATCAGCCCCAGCATTTT
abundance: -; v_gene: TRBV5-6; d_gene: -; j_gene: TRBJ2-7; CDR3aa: CASSLDTSYEQYF; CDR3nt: TGTGCCAGCAGCTTGGACACCTCCTACGAGCAGTACTTC
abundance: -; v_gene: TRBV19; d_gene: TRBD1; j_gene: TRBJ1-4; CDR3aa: CASSIDYVPARGTNEKLFF; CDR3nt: TGTGCCAGTAGTATAGATTACGTCCCCGCCAGGGGGACTAATGAAAAACTGTTTTTT
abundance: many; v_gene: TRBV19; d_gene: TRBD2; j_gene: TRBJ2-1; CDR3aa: CASSIGGGRRFNEQFF; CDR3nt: TGTGCCAGTAGTATAGGAGGCGGGAGAAGGTTCAATGAGCAGTTCTTC
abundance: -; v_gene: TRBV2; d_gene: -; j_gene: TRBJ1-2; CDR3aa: CASSGPGTYGYTF; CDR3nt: TGTGCCAGCAGTGGTCCAGGGACTTATGGCTACACCTTC